Sequencing of this T cell receptor (beta chain) was carried out in a study of blood T cells in healthy people across ages. A second about 6 to 12 cycle PCR used barcoded and J-beta primers. TCRdb re-called the 5' RACE reads with MiXCR, one entry per CDR3 protein. The sample holds more than 1.4 million distinct CDR3 sequences; approximately 40% are singletons and the top ten take approximately 7.9%. The V gene's germline CDR1 is SQVTM and CDR2 ANQGSEA. The CDR3 has 12 amino acids. Trimming left V 5 bases short and J 2 bases short, with 8 bases between. The genes are TRBV29-1 and TRBJ2-3; D not resolved. Sequenced sample: blood. The origin of this receptor is a woman aged 18 to 35 in good health. The CDR3 region has the DNA TGCAGCGTTTTGAAAAACACAGATACGCAGTATTTT. It codes for CSVLKNTDTQYF.